This T cell receptor (beta chain) comes out of a study of blood T cells in healthy people across ages. The use of a sample-barcoded 5' primer and a J-beta primer mix characterized a second PCR of roughly 7 to 11 cycles. MiXCR, run by TCRdb on the 5' RACE reads, gives a single entry per CDR3 protein. The sample has around 670,000 distinct CDR3 sequences; approximately 30% are singletons. Each donor was a healthy Caucasian individual from Russia, aged about 6 to 100. At least 5 micrograms of total RNA were extracted per sample. Trimming shortened V by 1 base and J by 0 bases, and 10 bases separated the two germline ends. This CDR3 comprises 14 residues. CDR1 GTSNPN and CDR2 SVGIG come from the germline V gene (reference sequence).

Sequenced input: blood. The TCR was taken from a woman of 80 years or more in good health. The V gene is TRBV30, the J gene TRBJ2-7; a weak D match, TRBD2 (5 bases). The CDR3 sequence: CAWSAGLDSYEQYF. CDR3 bases: TGTGCCTGGAGTGCCGGACTCGACTCCTACGAGCAGTACTTC.